This T cell receptor (beta chain) originates from a study of blood T cell repertoires in COVID-19. This clone was seen just once. TCRdb's table, derived via immunoSEQ multiplex PCR, lists solely in-frame clones and lacks some. This table holds some 290,000 clones, 86% found once. The CDR3 loop spans 15 amino acids. The V gene's germline CDR1 is SGDLS and CDR2 YYNGEE. Trimming removed 4 bases at V and 4 bases at J, with 17 bases between. Sequencing was carried out using peripheral blood. The sequence was obtained from a man between 18 and 29 years old with active or convalescent COVID-19. The chain employs TRBV9 and TRBJ1-1; D is unclear. CDR3 sequence reads: CASSPSPGVGTEAFF. The DNA for the CDR3 is TGTGCCAGCAGCCCCTCTCCCGGTGTTGGCACTGAAGCTTTCTTT.